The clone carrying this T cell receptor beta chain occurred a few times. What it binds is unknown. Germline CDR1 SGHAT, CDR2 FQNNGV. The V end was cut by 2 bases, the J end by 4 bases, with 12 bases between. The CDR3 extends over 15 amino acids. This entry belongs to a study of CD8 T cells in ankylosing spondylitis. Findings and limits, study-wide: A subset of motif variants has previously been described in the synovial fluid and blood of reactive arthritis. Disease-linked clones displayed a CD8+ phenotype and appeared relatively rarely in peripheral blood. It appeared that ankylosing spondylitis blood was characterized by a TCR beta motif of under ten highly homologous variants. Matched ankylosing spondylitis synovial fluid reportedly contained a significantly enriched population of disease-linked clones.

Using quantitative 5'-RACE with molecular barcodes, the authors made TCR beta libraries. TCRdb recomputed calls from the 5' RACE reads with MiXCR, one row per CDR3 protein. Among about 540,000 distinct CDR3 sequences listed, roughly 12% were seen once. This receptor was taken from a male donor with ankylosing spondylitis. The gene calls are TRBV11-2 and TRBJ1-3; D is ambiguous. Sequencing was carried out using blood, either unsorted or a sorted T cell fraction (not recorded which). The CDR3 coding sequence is TGTGCCAGCAGCTTATGGTCCCCACGAGGAAACACCATATATTTT. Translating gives CASSLWSPRGNTIYF.